These T cell receptor beta chains were read from a single sample in a study of CD8 T cells in Susac syndrome. TCRdb redid the calling of the immunoSEQ multiplex PCR reads with MiXCR, one entry per CDR3 protein. The sample yields about 430,000 distinct CDR3 sequences, around 85% seen once. The sequenced material came from CD8+ T cells from PBMCs. All receptors derive from a human donor with multiple sclerosis. Each CDR3 is given with its conserved first and last residue. D genes are given only for firm matches. Only some rows state a clone size, as once, few, many or a class for expanded clones.

TRBV20-1	TRBJ1-2	TRBD1	NA	TGCAGTGCTAGGGGACAGGGCGACAACTATGGCTACACCTTC	CSARGQGDNYGYTF
TRBV6-1	TRBJ1-1	NA	NA	TGTGCCAGCAGGTACGGACAGAACACTGAAGCTTTCTTT	CASRYGQNTEAFF
TRBV12-3/TRBV12-4	TRBJ2-5	NA	NA	TGTGCCAGCAGTTCCCCTCCGGACCGGTACCAAGAGACCCAGTACTTC	CASSSPPDRYQETQYF
TRBV5-1	TRBJ2-2	NA	NA	TGCGCCAGCAGCTTGCTTCTGCGGATGACTAGGATCGGCTCCGGGGAGCTGTTTTTT	CASSLLLRMTRIGSGELFF
TRBV6-2/TRBV6-3	TRBJ2-5	NA	NA	TGTGCCAGCAGTTACTCAGCCAGGGGAGAGACCCAGTACTTC	CASSYSARGETQYF
TRBV2	TRBJ2-7	NA	NA	TGTGCCAGCCTGACGGCTAGCTACGAGCAGTACTTC	CASLTASYEQYF
TRBV13	TRBJ2-2	NA	NA	TGTGCCACGGGGGTCACCGGGGAGCTGTTTTTT	CATGVTGELFF
TRBV14	TRBJ1-2	NA	NA	TGTGCCAGCAGCCAAAACTCTGGGGCAGACCAGGCTAACTATGGCTACACCTTC	CASSQNSGADQANYGYTF
TRBV4-2	TRBJ2-3	TRBD2	few	TGTGCCAGCAGCCCGGTCGTGGCTAGCGGGCCAGATACGCAGTATTTT	CASSPVVASGPDTQYF
TRBV19	TRBJ2-1	TRBD2	NA	TGTGCCAGTAGTAACAGCGGGGGGCCCAATGAGCAGTTCTTC	CASSNSGGPNEQFF
TRBV4-1	TRBJ1-1	NA	NA	TGCGCCAGCGGGGAAGGGCAGGGGAGAGCTGAAGCTTTCTTT	CASGEGQGRAEAFF
TRBV6-4	TRBJ2-2	NA	once	TGTGCCAGCAGTGACTCCAACGGACTAAACACCGGGGAGCTGTTTTTT	CASSDSNGLNTGELFF
TRBV6-1	TRBJ2-2	NA	NA	TGTGCCAGCAGTCCCCTAGATGGTTCTAGAAACACCGGGGAGCTGTTTTTT	CASSPLDGSRNTGELFF
TRBV19	TRBJ2-7	TRBD1	few	TGTGCCAGTAGTATAAGGGACAGCTACGAGCAGTACTTC	CASSIRDSYEQYF
TRBV12-3/TRBV12-4	TRBJ2-3	NA	many	TGTGCCAGCAGTTTAGCGGGGGATACGCAGTATTTT	CASSLAGDTQYF
TRBV19	TRBJ1-2	NA	NA	TGTGCCAGTAGTATCCCCCTACGGAGGGGGATAGCTAACTATGGCTACACCTTC	CASSIPLRRGIANYGYTF
TRBV12-3/TRBV12-4	TRBJ2-1	TRBD2	NA	TGTGCCAGCGCTAGCGGAAGCTCCTACAATGAGCAGTTCTTC	CASASGSSYNEQFF
TRBV4-1	TRBJ2-1	NA	NA	TGCGCCAGCAGCCAAGATACGAGGGAGCAGTTCTTC	CASSQDTREQFF
TRBV30	TRBJ1-1	TRBD1	NA	TGTGCCTGGAGTGTAGGACAGGGTCTAATCACTGAAGCTTTCTTT	CAWSVGQGLITEAFF
TRBV12-5	TRBJ2-1	TRBD1	NA	TGTGCTAGTGGGGGACAGGGGCCATGGAATGAGCAGTTCTTC	CASGGQGPWNEQFF
TRBV7-9	TRBJ2-5	NA	NA	TGTGCCAGCCCACCCTCGGACAGCCAAGAGACCCAGTACTTC	CASPPSDSQETQYF
TRBV4-1	TRBJ2-7	NA	NA	TGCGCCAGCAGCCAAGGGCTAGTGACAGAACCTTACGAGCAGTACTTC	CASSQGLVTEPYEQYF
TRBV4-1	TRBJ2-4	NA	NA	TGCGCCAGCAGCCTCGATATTTCCCCAAAAAACATTCAGTACTTC	CASSLDISPKNIQYF
TRBV27	TRBJ1-2	NA	few	TGTGCCAGCAGTTTGGGCGTTAACTATGGCTACACCTTC	CASSLGVNYGYTF
TRBV6-1	TRBJ2-1	NA	NA	TGTGCCAGCAGTGTTCAGGGCAACGAGCAGTTCTTC	CASSVQGNEQFF
TRBV5-1	TRBJ2-6	TRBD1	NA	TGCGCCAGCAGCTTGGGGGAGACAGGGGATCTTGGGGCCAACGTCCTGACTTTC	CASSLGETGDLGANVLTF
TRBV7-9	TRBJ2-7	TRBD1	NA	TGTGCCAGCAGCCCACGACAGGGAGACTACGAGCAGTACTTC	CASSPRQGDYEQYF
TRBV10-1	TRBJ2-7	NA	NA	TGCGCCAGCAGTGACTATCACTTGGGCGCCTACGAGCAGTACTTC	CASSDYHLGAYEQYF
TRBV6-5	TRBJ2-7	NA	NA	TGTGCCAGCAGGGCAGGGCGCGAGCAGTACTTC	CASRAGREQYF
TRBV11-3	TRBJ2-1	TRBD2	NA	TGTGCCAGCAGCTTAGGGGGACTAGCGGGATCCTCCTACAATGAGCAGTTCTTC	CASSLGGLAGSSYNEQFF
TRBV5-4	TRBJ2-1	TRBD2	few	TGTGCCAGCAGCTCGCTAGCGGGAGTTGACTACAATGAGCAGTTCTTC	CASSSLAGVDYNEQFF
TRBV6-5	TRBJ2-7	NA	NA	TGTGCCAGCAGTTACTCAGGGGACGGGTACGAGCAGTACTTC	CASSYSGDGYEQYF
TRBV19	TRBJ2-3	TRBD2	NA	TGTGCCAGTAGTTCGACTAGCGGGAGCATAGATACGCAGTATTTT	CASSSTSGSIDTQYF
TRBV2	TRBJ2-7	NA	once	TGTGCCAGCAGTGACCCCGGAAGGGAGCCCCCCGGCCACGAGCAGTACTTC	CASSDPGREPPGHEQYF
TRBV4-1	TRBJ1-1	TRBD1	NA	TGCGCCAGCAGCCCCCCTCAGGGGGGGGACGGAGAAGCTTTCTTT	CASSPPQGGDGEAFF
TRBV5-1	TRBJ1-1	NA	NA	TGCGCCAGCAGCCTATCGGCGGTGGACACTGAAGCTTACTTT	CASSLSAVDTEAYF
TRBV6-5	TRBJ2-6	NA	NA	TGTGCCAGCAGTTACTCGCAGGACCAGTTCGTTGTTGGGGCCAACGTCCTGACTTTC	CASSYSQDQFVVGANVLTF
TRBV5-4	TRBJ2-2	NA	NA	TGTGCCAGCACTCTGAACACCGGGGAGCTGTTTTTT	CASTLNTGELFF
TRBV27	TRBJ2-2	TRBD2	once	TGTGCCAGCAGACCTTTAGCGGGGGGGCCCGGGGAGCTGTTTTTT	CASRPLAGGPGELFF